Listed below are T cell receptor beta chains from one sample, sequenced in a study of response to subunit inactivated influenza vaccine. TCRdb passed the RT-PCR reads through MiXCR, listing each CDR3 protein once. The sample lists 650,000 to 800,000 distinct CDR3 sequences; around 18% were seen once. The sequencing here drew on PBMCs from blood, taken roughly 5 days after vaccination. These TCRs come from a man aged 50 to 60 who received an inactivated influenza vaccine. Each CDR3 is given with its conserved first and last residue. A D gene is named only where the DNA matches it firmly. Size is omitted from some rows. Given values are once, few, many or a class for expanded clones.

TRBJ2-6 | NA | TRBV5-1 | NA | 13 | CASSLYEANVLTF | TGCGCCAGCAGCTTGTATGAGGCCAACGTCCTGACTTTC
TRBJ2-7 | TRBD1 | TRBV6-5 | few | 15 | CASSYSGTVSYEQYF | TGTGCCAGCAGTTACTCGGGGACAGTTTCCTACGAGCAGTACTTC
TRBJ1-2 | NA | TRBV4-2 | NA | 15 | CASSQELREQGGYTF | TGTGCCAGCAGCCAAGAACTTCGGGAGCAGGGCGGCTACACCTTC
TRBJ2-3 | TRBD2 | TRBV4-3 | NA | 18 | CASSRSPAGDPSTDTQYF | TGCGCCAGCAGCCGGTCCCCCGCGGGGGACCCTAGCACAGATACGCAGTATTTT
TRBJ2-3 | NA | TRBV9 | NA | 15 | CASSPNGLSTDTQYF | TGTGCCAGCAGCCCCAACGGACTCTCCACAGATACGCAGTATTTT
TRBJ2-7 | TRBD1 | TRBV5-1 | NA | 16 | CASSPKVRTGAYEQYF | TGCGCCAGCAGCCCGAAGGTCCGGACAGGAGCCTACGAGCAGTACTTC
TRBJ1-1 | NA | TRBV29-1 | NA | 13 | CSVADGVDTEAFF | TGCAGCGTTGCAGATGGGGTAGACACTGAAGCTTTCTTT
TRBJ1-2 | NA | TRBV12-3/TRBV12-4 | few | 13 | CASRLTGNYGYTF | TGTGCCAGCAGGCTAACGGGAAACTATGGCTACACCTTC
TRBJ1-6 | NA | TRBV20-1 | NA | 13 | CSATGAANSPLHF | TGCAGTGCTACCGGGGCAGCAAATTCACCCCTCCACTTT
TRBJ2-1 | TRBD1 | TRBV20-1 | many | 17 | CSADGLVGQGSYNEQFF | TGCAGTGCTGATGGCCTGGTAGGACAGGGTTCCTACAATGAGCAGTTCTTC
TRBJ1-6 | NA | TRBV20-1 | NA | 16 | CSARDLAGGHNSPLHF | TGCAGTGCTAGAGATCTCGCCGGGGGACATAATTCACCCCTCCACTTT
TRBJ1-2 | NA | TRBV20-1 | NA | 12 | CSASTGIGGYTF | TGCAGTGCTAGTACCGGGATAGGGGGCTACACCTTC
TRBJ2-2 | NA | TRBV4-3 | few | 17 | CASSQDFQVWSGGELFF | TGCGCCAGCAGCCAAGATTTCCAGGTCTGGAGTGGCGGGGAGCTGTTTTTT
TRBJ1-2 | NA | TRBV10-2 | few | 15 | CASSAIGGRAYGYTF | TGCGCCAGCAGTGCGATTGGGGGCAGGGCTTATGGCTACACCTTC
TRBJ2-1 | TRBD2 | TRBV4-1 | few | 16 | CASSRETSGSFNEQFF | TGCGCCAGCAGCCGAGAGACTAGCGGGAGTTTCAATGAGCAGTTCTTC
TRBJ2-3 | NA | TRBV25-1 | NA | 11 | CASSLGDTPYF | TGTGCCAGCAGTCTAGGGGACACTCCGTATTTT
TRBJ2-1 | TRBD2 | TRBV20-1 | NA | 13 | CSAWREGYNEQFF | TGCAGTGCATGGCGGGAGGGGTACAATGAGCAGTTCTTC
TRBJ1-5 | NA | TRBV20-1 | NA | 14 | CSALGRVSNQPQHF | TGCAGTGCTCTAGGACGCGTCAGCAATCAGCCCCAGCATTTT